One sample yielded the 18 T cell receptor beta chains listed below, sequenced in a study of glioma-infiltrating T cells. TCR alpha and beta CDR3 regions were amplified from RNA using iRepertoire nested multiplex PCR. MiXCR, run by TCRdb on the multiplex PCR reads, gives a single entry per CDR3 protein. The top ten hold around two fifths of the sample, which has about 93,000 distinct CDR3 sequences, roughly 40% seen once. Sequencing was done on a sample of glioma tissue, nonneoplastic brain tissue, or PBMCs (not recorded which). The receptors stem from a human donor with low-grade glioma or glioblastoma, undergoing nonglioma brain surgery, or in good health (not recorded which).

About this clonotype: It is likely a read error, because the conserved phenylalanine at the end of the CDR3 is missing. The gene calls are TRBV27 and TRBJ1-4, with 10 bases matching TRBD1. The CDR3 consists of 14 residues. Germline lookup yields CDR1 MNHEY and CDR2 SMNVEV (reference sequence). CDR3 in DNA: TGTGACAGCAGTTGGACAGGGGGTGGTGAAAAACTGTTTTAT. Protein sequence: CDSSWTGGGEKLFY.

This clonotype was found many times. The chain couples TRBV4-1 to TRBJ1-1; TRBD1 agrees at 7 bases. V trimming: 0 bases; J trimming: 5 bases; junction bases outside the gene matches: 3. The CDR3 covers 14 residues. Germline CDR1 reads MGHRA; CDR2 reads YSYEKL. The CDR3 DNA sequence: TGCGCCAGCAGCCAAGACAGGGGGAGGACTGAAGCTTTCTTT. Amino acids: CASSQDRGRTEAFF.

This clonotype was recorded at least ten times. The rearrangement links TRBV6-1 to TRBJ1-5, with 7 bases matching TRBD1. The CDR3 length is 13 residues. V lost 7 bases and J lost 8; bases outside the gene matches: 8. Germline V gene lookup returns CDR1 MNHNS and CDR2 SASEGT. The CDR3 spells CASTSRGTEPQHF. Written as DNA, the CDR3 is TGTGCCAGCACGTCCAGGGGGACTGAGCCCCAGCATTTT.

A few counts support this clonotype. A much more abundant neighbour one base away suggests this may be a read error. This chain joins TRBV2 and TRBJ1-3; a possible D gene is TRBD1 (5 bases). CDR1 and CDR2 from the germline V gene are SNHLY and FYNNEI. The CDR3 has 16 amino acids. V lost 6 bases, J lost 0 bases, and 15 bases lay in between. CDR3 residues: CASSAGRTPSGNTIYF. The CDR3 nucleotides are TGTGCCAGCAGCGCGGGACGGACTCCCTCTGGAAACACCATATATTTT.

This clonotype was recorded at least ten times. V is TRBV12-3 or TRBV12-4 and J is TRBJ2-7; possible D gene TRBD2, 5 bases. The CDR3 totals 12 residues. V lost 7 bases and J 3 bases, leaving 10 bases between the germline ends. The CDR3 loop reads CASIGSDYEQYF. CDR3 coding DNA: TGTGCCAGCATTGGGAGCGACTACGAGCAGTACTTC.

Points on this clonotype: A read error is possible here, since a much larger clone lies one base away. This rearrangement joins TRBV13 to TRBJ1-1, with TRBD1 as a possible D gene (6 bases). The V gene lost 5 bases and the J gene lost 1 base, with 14 bases spanning the gap. Germline assignment: CDR1 PRHDT and CDR2 FYEKMQ (reference sequence). The CDR3 length is 15 residues. The CDR3 DNA follows: TGTGCCAGCAGCATGGTACAGGGAGGGAACACTGAAGCTTTCTTT. Its translation is CASSMVQGGNTEAFF.

The sample holds many counts of this clonotype. The rearrangement uses TRBV19 and TRBJ2-3; D perhaps matches TRBD2 (6 bases). Trimming removed 1 base from V and 6 bases from J, with 8 bases in between. The CDR3 extends over 13 amino acids. In germline, CDR1 is LNHDA, CDR2 SQIVND (reference sequence). DNA for the CDR3: TGTGCCAGTAGTATAGTGGGACTTGATACGCAGTATTTT. Its translation is CASSIVGLDTQYF.

The table lists this clonotype with many counts. The chain joins TRBV24-1 to TRBJ2-3; D is perhaps TRBD2 (5 bases). V lost 3 bases and J lost 8, with 11 bases in between. The CDR3 is 13 residues long. Germline V gene sequence: CDR1 KGHDR, CDR2 SFDVKD. The CDR3 reads CATSDGGLGTQYF. Here the CDR3 DNA reads TGTGCCACCAGTGATGGCGGGTTGGGTACGCAGTATTTT.

This clonotype was seen a handful of times. A much larger clone differs from this one at a single base, so this may be a read error. This rearrangement joins TRBV7-9 to TRBJ2-1; D is perhaps TRBD2 (5 bases). CDR1 and CDR2 (germline): SEHNR, FQNEAQ (reference sequence). V was trimmed by 0 bases and J by 10 bases, leaving 10 bases between them. This CDR3 comprises 13 residues. The CDR3 protein is CASSLAGVYEQFF. In DNA, the CDR3 is TGTGCCAGCAGCTTAGCGGGAGTCTACGAGCAGTTCTTC.

In its sample, this clonotype was seen many times. The V call is TRBV5-1, the J call TRBJ2-7; the match to TRBD2 covers 9 bases. Germline lookup yields CDR1 SGHRS and CDR2 YFSETQ. This CDR3 is 13 amino acids long. V lost 1 base to trimming and J lost 7 bases; unmatched junction nucleotides: 3. The CDR3 coding sequence is TGCGCCAGCAGCTTGAGCCTAGCGGGGGAGCAGTACTTC. This sequence encodes CASSLSLAGEQYF.

Ten or more counts support this clonotype. The CDR3 reads CASSSGGGHGELFF. Here the CDR3 DNA reads TGTGCCAGCAGTTCAGGAGGGGGACACGGGGAGCTGTTTTTT. The chain couples TRBV27 to TRBJ2-2, with D perhaps being TRBD1 or TRBD2 (6 bases each). Trimming left V 4 bases short and J 7 bases short, with 13 bases between. The germline V gene has CDR1 MNHEY and CDR2 SMNVEV (reference sequence). CDR3 length: 14 residues.

This clonotype was seen many times. The V and J genes are TRBV2 and TRBJ2-7; 10 bases are shared with TRBD1. V was pared by 3 bases and J by 4 bases, with 6 bases of the junction left unmatched. This CDR3 contains 15 residues. The V gene's germline CDR1 is SNHLY and CDR2 FYNNEI. The CDR3 DNA follows: TGTGCCAGCAGTGATTACCCGGGACAGGGGTACGAGCAGTACTTC. The encoded protein is CASSDYPGQGYEQYF.

This clonotype was seen many times. This sequence joins TRBV19 and TRBJ1-5, with a weak D call TRBD1 (6 bases). Germline-derived CDR1 and CDR2 are LNHDA and SQIVND (reference sequence). This CDR3 spans 16 amino acids. With 5 bases removed from V and 1 base from J, the gap between germline ends came to 15 bases. Here the CDR3 DNA reads TGTGCCAGTAGTTTCCAGGGGATTGTAAGCAATCAGCCCCAGCATTTT. Translated, it gives CASSFQGIVSNQPQHF.

Many counts were recorded for this clonotype. The chain joins TRBV19 to TRBJ2-6; D remains unclear. Per the germline V gene, CDR1 is LNHDA and CDR2 is SQIVND (reference sequence). This CDR3 has 15 amino acids. V was cut by 7 bases and J by 0 bases, with 10 bases left in between. CDR3 loop: CASKGLGSGANVLTF. CDR3 DNA: TGTGCCAGTAAGGGCTTGGGCTCTGGGGCCAACGTCCTGACTTTC.

This clonotype was seen repeatedly, ten times or more. The chain combines TRBV4-1 with TRBJ2-7; 10 bases fit TRBD1. The CDR3 loop spans 16 amino acids. V was pared by 3 bases and J by 5 bases, with 10 bases of the junction left unmatched. In germline, CDR1 is MGHRA, CDR2 YSYEKL. CDR3: CASSHTGTGAENEQYF. The CDR3, as DNA: TGCGCCAGCAGCCATACCGGGACAGGGGCGGAAAACGAGCAGTACTTC.

This chain connects TRBV7-2 to TRBJ2-1; tentatively, D is TRBD1 or TRBD2 (5 bases each). This CDR3 comprises 16 residues. The germline gives CDR1 SGHTA, CDR2 FQGNSA. Between the trimmed V and J ends, which lost 5 bases and 4 bases, there was a span of 18 bases. The CDR3 DNA is TGTGCCAGCAGCCCTTATAGGGGACGAGGATACAATGAGCAGTTCTTC. Its translation is CASSPYRGRGYNEQFF.

This chain joins TRBV6-1 and TRBJ1-1; 10 bases are shared with TRBD1. The CDR3 is 13 residues long. After removal of 6 bases from V and 10 bases from J, the junction contained 8 bases not matched to a gene. Germline values: CDR1 MNHNS, CDR2 SASEGT. Written as DNA, the CDR3 is TGTGCCAGCAGGCGACAGGGGGCGCGGGGAGCTTTCTTT. Translating gives CASRRQGARGAFF.

For this clonotype: One base away lies a much larger clone, so this may be a sequencing read error. The chain carries TRBV29-1 and TRBJ1-3; weak D call: TRBD1 (5 bases). CDR1 is SQVTM and CDR2 is ANQGSEA in the germline V gene. The CDR3 totals 12 residues. The CDR3 loop reads CCGGVSGNTIYF. CDR3 nucleotides: TGCTGCGGGGGAGTCTCTGGAAACACCATATATTTT.